This TCR beta chain was documented in a study of T cells in Graves' hyperthyroidism and ophthalmopathy. Study-wide findings and caveats: Expanded thyroid clonotypes (above 0.001) were mostly also found in blood.

TCR beta CDR3 regions were amplified from RNA. HTBI primers were used for first-round RT-PCR of the TCR CDR3. TCRdb reprocessed the multiplex PCR reads with MiXCR, giving one entry per CDR3 protein. The sample lists around 600,000 distinct CDR3 sequences; around 15% were seen once. A Clinical Activity Score of at least 3, a NOSPECS grade of at least 4 and a duration under 3 months were recorded in the ophthalmopathy patients. The diagnostic basis comprised clinical symptoms, serum thyroxine and TRAb, thyroid ultrasound and orbital computed tomography. This clonotype was found a few times. The target antigen is unknown. What was sequenced was blood. The source is a woman in her thirties or forties with Graves' ophthalmopathy.

The CDR3 loop reads CAISDGRLNTEAFF. The CDR3 DNA follows: TGTGCCATCAGTGATGGCCGTCTGAACACTGAAGCTTTCTTT. The chain employs TRBV10-3 and TRBJ1-1; D is ambiguous. V lost 3 bases and J 0 bases, leaving 8 bases between the germline ends. The CDR3 is 14 amino acids. The V gene's germline CDR1 is ENHRY and CDR2 SYGVKD.